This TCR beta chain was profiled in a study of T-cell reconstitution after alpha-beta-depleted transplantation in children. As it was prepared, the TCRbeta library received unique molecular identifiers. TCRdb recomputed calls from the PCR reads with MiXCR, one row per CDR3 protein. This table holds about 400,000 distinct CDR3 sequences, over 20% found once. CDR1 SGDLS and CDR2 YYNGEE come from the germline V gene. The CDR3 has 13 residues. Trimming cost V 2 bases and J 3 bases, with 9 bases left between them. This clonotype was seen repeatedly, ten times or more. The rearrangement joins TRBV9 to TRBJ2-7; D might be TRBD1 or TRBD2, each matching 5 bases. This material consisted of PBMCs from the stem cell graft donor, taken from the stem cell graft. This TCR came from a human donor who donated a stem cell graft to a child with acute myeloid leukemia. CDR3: CASSVRDGYEQYF. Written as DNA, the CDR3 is TGTGCCAGCAGCGTTCGGGACGGCTACGAGCAGTACTTC.